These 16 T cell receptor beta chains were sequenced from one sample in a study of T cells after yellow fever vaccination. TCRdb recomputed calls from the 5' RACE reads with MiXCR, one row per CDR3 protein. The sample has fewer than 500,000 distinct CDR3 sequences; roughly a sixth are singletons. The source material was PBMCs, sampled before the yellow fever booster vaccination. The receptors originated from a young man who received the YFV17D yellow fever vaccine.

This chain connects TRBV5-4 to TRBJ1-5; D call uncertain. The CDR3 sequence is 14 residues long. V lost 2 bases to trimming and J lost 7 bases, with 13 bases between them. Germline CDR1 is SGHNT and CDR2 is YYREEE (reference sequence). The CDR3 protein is CASSLAPEGQPQHF. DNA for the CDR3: TGTGCCAGCAGCTTAGCACCAGAAGGGCAGCCCCAGCATTTT. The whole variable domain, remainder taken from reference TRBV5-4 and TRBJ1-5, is ETGVTQSPTHLIKTRGQQVTLRCSSQSGHNTVSWYQQALGQGPQFIFQYYREEENGRGNFPPRFSGLQFPNYSSELNVNALELDDSALYLCASSLAPEGQPQHFGDGTRLSIL.

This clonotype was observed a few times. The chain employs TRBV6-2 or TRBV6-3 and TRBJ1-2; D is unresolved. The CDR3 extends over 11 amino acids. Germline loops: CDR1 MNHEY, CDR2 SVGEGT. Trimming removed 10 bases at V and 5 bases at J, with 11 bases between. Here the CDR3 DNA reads TGTGCCACCGACGAGGGTTATGGCTACACCTTC. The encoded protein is CATDEGYGYTF.

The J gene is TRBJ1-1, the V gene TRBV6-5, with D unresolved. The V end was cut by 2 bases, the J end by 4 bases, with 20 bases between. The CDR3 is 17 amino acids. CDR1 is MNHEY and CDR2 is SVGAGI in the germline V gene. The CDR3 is CASSYVAQVGGFTEAFF. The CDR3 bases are TGTGCCAGCAGTTACGTGGCCCAGGTGGGTGGGTTCACTGAAGCTTTCTTT.

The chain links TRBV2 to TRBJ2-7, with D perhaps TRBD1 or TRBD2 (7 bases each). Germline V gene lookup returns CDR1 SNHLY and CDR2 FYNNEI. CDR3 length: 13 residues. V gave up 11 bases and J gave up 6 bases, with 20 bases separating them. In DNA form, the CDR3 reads TGTGCCCGCGGGGAGGGGGCCGGGGGCGAGCAGTACGTC. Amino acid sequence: CARGEGAGGEQYV.

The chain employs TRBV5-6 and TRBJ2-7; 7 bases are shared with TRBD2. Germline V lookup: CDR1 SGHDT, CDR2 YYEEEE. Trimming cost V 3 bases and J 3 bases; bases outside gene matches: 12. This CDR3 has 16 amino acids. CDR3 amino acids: CASSSRERGPNYEQYF. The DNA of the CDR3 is TGTGCCAGCAGCTCCCGGGAGCGGGGCCCCAACTACGAGCAGTACTTC.

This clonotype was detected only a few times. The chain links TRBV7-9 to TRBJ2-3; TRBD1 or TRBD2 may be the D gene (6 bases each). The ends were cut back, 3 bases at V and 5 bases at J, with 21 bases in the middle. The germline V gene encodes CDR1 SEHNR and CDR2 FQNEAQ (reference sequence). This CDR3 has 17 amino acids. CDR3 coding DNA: TGTGCCAGCAGCTTGCTACCGGGAACAGGGCGGGGAGATACGCAGTATTTT. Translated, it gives CASSLLPGTGRGDTQYF.

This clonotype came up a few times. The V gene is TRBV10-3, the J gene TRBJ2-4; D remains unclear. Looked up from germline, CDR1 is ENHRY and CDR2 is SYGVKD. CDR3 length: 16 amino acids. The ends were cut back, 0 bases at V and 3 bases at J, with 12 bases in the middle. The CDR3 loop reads CAISESSEFGKNIQYF. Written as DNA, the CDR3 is TGTGCCATCAGTGAGTCGAGTGAATTTGGCAAAAACATTCAGTACTTC.

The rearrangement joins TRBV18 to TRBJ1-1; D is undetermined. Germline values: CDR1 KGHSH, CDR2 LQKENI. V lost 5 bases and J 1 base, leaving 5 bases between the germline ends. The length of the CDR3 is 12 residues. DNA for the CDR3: TGTGCCAGCTCAGCAGCGAACACTGAAGCTTTCTTT. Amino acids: CASSAANTEAFF.

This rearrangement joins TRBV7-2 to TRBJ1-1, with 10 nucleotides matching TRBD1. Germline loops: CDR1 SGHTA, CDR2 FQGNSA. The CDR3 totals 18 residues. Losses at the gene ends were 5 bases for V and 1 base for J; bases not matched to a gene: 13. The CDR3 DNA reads TGTGCCAGCAGCCCATTAGTGGGGACAGGGGTTACGAACACTGAAGCTTTCTTT. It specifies CASSPLVGTGVTNTEAFF.

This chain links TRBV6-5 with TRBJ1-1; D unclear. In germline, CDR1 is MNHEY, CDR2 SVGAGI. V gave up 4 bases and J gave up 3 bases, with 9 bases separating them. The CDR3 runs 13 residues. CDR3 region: CASSSQVDTEAFF. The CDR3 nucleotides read TGTGCCAGCAGTTCGCAGGTCGACACTGAAGCTTTCTTT.

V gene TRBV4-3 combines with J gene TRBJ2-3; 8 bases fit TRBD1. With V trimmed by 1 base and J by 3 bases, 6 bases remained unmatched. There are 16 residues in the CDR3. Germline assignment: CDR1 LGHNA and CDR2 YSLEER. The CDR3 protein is CASSQVQDRVTDTQYF. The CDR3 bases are TGCGCCAGCAGCCAAGTCCAGGACAGGGTTACAGATACGCAGTATTTT.

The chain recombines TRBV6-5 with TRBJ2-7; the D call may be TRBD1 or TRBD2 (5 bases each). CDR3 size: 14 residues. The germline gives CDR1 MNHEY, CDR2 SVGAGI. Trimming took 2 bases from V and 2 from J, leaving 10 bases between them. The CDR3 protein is CASSYGSGPYEQYF. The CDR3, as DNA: TGTGCCAGCAGTTACGGTTCGGGACCCTACGAGCAGTACTTC.

This CDR3 reads CASSWLRVDTEAFF. CDR3 in DNA: TGTGCCAGCAGCTGGTTACGGGTGGACACTGAAGCTTTCTTT. J is TRBJ1-1 and V is TRBV7-8; no definite D call. This CDR3 comprises 14 residues. Deletions cut 4 bases from V and 3 bases from J, with 12 bases between. CDR1 and CDR2 (germline): SGHVS, FQNEAQ.

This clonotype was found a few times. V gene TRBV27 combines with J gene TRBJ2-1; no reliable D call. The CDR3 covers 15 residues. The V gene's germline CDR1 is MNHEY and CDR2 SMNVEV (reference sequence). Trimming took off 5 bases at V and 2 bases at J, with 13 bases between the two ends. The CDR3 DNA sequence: TGTGCCAGCAGTCCTCTCTTTGTGACCTACAATGAGCAGTTCTTC. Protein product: CASSPLFVTYNEQFF.

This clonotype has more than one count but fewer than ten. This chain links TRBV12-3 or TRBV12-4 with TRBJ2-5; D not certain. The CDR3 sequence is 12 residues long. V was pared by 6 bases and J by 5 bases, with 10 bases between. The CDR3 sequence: CASSPLTETQYF. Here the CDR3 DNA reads TGTGCCAGCAGCCCCCTTACGGAGACCCAGTACTTC.

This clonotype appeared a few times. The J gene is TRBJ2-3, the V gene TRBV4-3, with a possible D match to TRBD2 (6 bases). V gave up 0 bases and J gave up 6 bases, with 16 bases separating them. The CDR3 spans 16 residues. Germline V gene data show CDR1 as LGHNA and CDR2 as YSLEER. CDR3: CASSQDPAAGRDTQYF. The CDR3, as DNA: TGCGCCAGCAGCCAAGATCCTGCCGCGGGACGGGATACGCAGTATTTT.